This T cell receptor beta chain was captured in a study of cytomegalovirus exposure and HLA in healthy donors. Overall study: In an early release, HLA-typed donors contributed tens of millions of unique TCR sequences. Findings and caveats of the study: Later work showed greater clonal expansion in HLA-associated TCR beta chains than in equally common others. For most TCR beta V segments, an earlier analysis put the productive rate at about 87% or about 30% of the time.

The germline V gene encodes CDR1 SGHRS and CDR2 YFSETQ. This CDR3 is 14 amino acids long. Details on this clone: The antigen is unknown. Sequence at one end of the junction differs from germline and may be a read error.

The PCR ran on 60 Vbeta and 13 Jbeta primers. Here immunoSEQ multiplex PCR was the method, and the copy in TCRdb shows in-frame clones only, minus some. The table counts 38,000 or so clones; approximately 6.2% lies in the top ten. The sample comprised PBMCs. The gene calls are TRBV5-1 and TRBJ2-3; TRBD1 matches 8 bases. The receptor was derived from a man aged 25 to 40 in good health and CMV-seronegative. The CDR3 coding sequence is TGCGCCAGCAGCAGGACAGGGCGCACAGATAAGCAGTATTTT. It translates to CASSRTGRTDKQYF.